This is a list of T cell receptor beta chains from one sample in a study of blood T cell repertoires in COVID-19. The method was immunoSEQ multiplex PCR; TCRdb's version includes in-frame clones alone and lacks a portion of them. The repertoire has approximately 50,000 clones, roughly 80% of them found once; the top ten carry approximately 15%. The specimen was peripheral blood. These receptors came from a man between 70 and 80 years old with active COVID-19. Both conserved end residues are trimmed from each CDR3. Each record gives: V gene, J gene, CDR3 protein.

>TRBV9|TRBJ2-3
ASSGTGGHSTDTQY
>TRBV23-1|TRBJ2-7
ASPPRQGSYEQY
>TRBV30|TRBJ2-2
AWKPIEDRKRTIMNTGELF
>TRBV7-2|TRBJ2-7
ASSRINSGIFDEQY
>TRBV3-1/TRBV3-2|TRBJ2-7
ASSRAYEQY
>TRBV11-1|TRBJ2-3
ASSLLAGDSDTQY
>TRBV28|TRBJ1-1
ASSIYWTGGTEAF
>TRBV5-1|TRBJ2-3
ASSLARGHTDTQY
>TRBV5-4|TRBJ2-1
ASSPGQGANEQF
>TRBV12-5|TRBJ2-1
ASGLGQGGEQF
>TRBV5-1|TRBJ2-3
ASSREVFTDTQY
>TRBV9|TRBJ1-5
ASSPALANQPQH
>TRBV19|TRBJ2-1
ASSISPRYNEQF
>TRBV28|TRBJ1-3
ASINQQGGNTIY
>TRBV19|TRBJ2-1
ASSDQGATSGRAYNEQF
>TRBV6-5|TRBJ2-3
ASTPGTDTQY
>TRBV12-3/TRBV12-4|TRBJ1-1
ASSFNSEAF
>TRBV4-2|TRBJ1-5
ASSQEGRNNQPQH
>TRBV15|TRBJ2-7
ATSRGGQVTSYEQY
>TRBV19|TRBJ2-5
ASSLQGSRGETQY
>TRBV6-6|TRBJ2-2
ASSYIQSAGELF
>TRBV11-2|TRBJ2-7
ASGGDIPYEQY
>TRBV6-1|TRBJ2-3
ASSEGYFTDTQY
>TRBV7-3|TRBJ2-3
ASSLSPGLAGWTDTQY
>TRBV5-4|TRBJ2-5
ASSLKVGGTGETQY
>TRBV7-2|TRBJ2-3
ASSADRGEHYTQY
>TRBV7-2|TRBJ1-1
ASSLGDRETTEAF
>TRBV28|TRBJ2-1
ASSLVSGRAKDEQF
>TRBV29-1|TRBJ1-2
SAWDDRFRGYT
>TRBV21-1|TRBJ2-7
ASSKARLAGDYEQY
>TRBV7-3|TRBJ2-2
ASRSQAPAGELF
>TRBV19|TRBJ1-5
ASQGPGGMNQPQH
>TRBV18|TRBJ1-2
ASSPEGTGDYGYT
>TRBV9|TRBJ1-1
ASSVAPTGTTEAF
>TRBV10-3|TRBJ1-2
AISGDREFGGYT
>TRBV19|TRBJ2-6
ASQYSGANVLT
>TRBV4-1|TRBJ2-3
ASSQVRLADTTDTQY
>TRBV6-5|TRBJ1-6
ASSYSGGLKSPLH
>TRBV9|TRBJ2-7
ASSVSGGYEQY
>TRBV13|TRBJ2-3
ASSRLAGARDTQY
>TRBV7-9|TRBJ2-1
ASSVMVGNEQF
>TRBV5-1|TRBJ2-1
ASSSSGTSGRGTGDEQF
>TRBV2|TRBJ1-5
ASRMDREEPQH